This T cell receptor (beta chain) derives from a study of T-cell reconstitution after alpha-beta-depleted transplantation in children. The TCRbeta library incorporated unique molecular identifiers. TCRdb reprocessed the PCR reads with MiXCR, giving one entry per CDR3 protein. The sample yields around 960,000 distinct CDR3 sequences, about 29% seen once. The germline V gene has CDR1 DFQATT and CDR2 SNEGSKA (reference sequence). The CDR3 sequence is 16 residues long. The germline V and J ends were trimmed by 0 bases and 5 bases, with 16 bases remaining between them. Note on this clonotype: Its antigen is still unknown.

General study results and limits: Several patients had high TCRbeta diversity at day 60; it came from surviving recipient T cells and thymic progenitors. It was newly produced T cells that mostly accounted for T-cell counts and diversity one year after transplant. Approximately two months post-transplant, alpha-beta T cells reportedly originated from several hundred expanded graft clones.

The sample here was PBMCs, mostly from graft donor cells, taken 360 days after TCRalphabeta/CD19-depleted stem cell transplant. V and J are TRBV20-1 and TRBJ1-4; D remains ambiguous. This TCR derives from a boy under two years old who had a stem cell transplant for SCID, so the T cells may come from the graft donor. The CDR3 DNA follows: TGCAGTGCTAGAGATGGGCGGTGGGCAAGAAATGAAAAACTGTTTTTT. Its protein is CSARDGRWARNEKLFF.